What follows describes a single T cell receptor beta chain. This clone was detected once. Which antigen it targets is not known. No qualities accompany the bases; no much larger clone lies one base away. The sample comes from a study of EBV T-cell therapy then PD-1 blockade in nasopharyngeal carcinoma (dated by TCRdb to about 2021). Interpreted using the paper, the treatment or condition label stands for: AdE1-LMPpoly-expanded autologous EBV-specific T-cell therapy followed by anti-PD-1 nivolumab. The germline V gene encodes CDR1 MNHNY and CDR2 SVGAGI (reference sequence). V is shortened by 0 bases, J by 2 bases, and the region joining them spans 11 bases. The CDR3 spans 15 residues, from the cysteine through the phenylalanine. The sequence is cut down to CDR3 DNA, 45 bases in frame from base 1. Genomic DNA was extracted from sorted cells using the Qiagen DNeasy Kit. The immunoSEQ platform was used for deep sequencing of the TCR beta chain. On the study's bioinformatics: Repertoire data analysis was performed with the immunoSEQ Analyzer software. The immuneACCESS repertoire file appears here via TCRdb, limited to in-frame rearrangements. These files lack a portion of the clones; in checked studies, under half of the deficit traces to unresolved V genes, and the cause of the others is not known. For V, J and clone size, that table is used; D and trimming come from the DNA. The sample table records some 15,000 clones; roughly 84% of these occur just once. Of the sample, less than 35% falls within the top ten clones.

This clonotype was obtained from a man aged 40-50 years with nasopharyngeal carcinoma. The sequence joins TRBV6-6 to TRBJ2-7, with no D gene named confidently. Sequencing was performed on CD8+ T cells from blood, taken at day 105 from a patient whose treatment included autologous EBV-specific T cells and nivolumab. The DNA is as follows: TGTGCCAGCAGTTACTCGATCCCAGCCGCCTACGAGCAGTACTTC. This sequence encodes CASSYSIPAAYEQYF.